The 10 T cell receptor beta chains below come from one sample, sequenced in a study of blood T cell repertoires in COVID-19. Here immunoSEQ multiplex PCR was the method, and the copy in TCRdb shows in-frame clones only, minus some. The data contain 90,000 to 130,000 clones, approximately 88% of them singletons. Sequenced input: peripheral blood. These TCRs come from a woman aged 70 to 79 with acute or convalescent COVID-19.

The chain links TRBV6-5 to TRBJ2-2, with 7 bases fitting TRBD1. This CDR3 comprises 15 residues. Trimming took 7 bases from V and 3 from J; bases not matched to a gene: 8. Germline CDR1 and CDR2: MNHEY and SVGAGI. The DNA for the CDR3 is TGTGCCAGCACCCTCGGGACAGCGGACACCGGGGAGCTGTTTTTT. The encoded protein is CASTLGTADTGELFF.

Turning to this clone: Distinct nucleotide sequences in the sample also encode this CDR3. The V and J genes are TRBV5-1 and TRBJ1-1; a weak D match, TRBD1 (5 bases). The CDR3 totals 14 residues. Germline V gene data show CDR1 as SGHRS and CDR2 as YFSETQ. The V gene lost 0 bases and the J gene lost 1 base, with 7 bases spanning the gap. CDR3 region: CASSLAGENTEAFF. In DNA, the CDR3 is TGCGCCAGCAGCTTGGCGGGGGAGAACACTGAAGCTTTCTTT.

The rearrangement uses TRBV5-8 and TRBJ2-1; maybe TRBD1 (7 bases). V shed 0 bases and J shed 5 bases, with 15 bases lying between them. CDR1 SGHTS and CDR2 YDEGEE come from the germline V gene. The CDR3 covers 16 residues. The CDR3 here is CASSLAGGTANNEQFF. The CDR3 nucleotides read TGTGCCAGCAGCTTGGCCGGCGGGACAGCCAACAATGAGCAGTTCTTC.

The V and J genes are TRBV6-1 and TRBJ2-2; D perhaps matches TRBD1 (5 bases). The germline gives CDR1 MNHNS, CDR2 SASEGT. V gave up 3 bases and J gave up 5 bases, with 10 bases separating them. The CDR3 covers 14 residues. The CDR3 DNA is TGTGCCAGCAGTGATCAGGGTTGGACCGGGGAGCTGTTTTTT. Its translation is CASSDQGWTGELFF.

The chain carries TRBV10-3 and TRBJ2-2, with D perhaps matching TRBD1 (5 bases). Trimming shortened V by 7 bases and J by 2 bases, and 14 bases separated the two germline ends. The CDR3 is made up of 15 amino acids. Germline V gene data show CDR1 as ENHRY and CDR2 as SYGVKD. CDR3 loop: CAITAGSQNTGELFF. Here the CDR3 DNA reads TGTGCCATCACGGCAGGGTCCCAAAACACCGGGGAGCTGTTTTTT.

The J gene is TRBJ2-3, the V gene TRBV5-1; no clear D. Trimming removed 2 bases from V and 2 bases from J, with 3 bases in between. Germline V lookup: CDR1 SGHRS, CDR2 YFSETQ. This CDR3 has 12 residues. The CDR3: CASSFSTDTQYF. In DNA form, the CDR3 reads TGCGCCAGCAGCTTCTCCACAGATACGCAGTATTTT.

This clone was seen just once. This sequence joins TRBV21-1 and TRBJ2-1; the tabulated D call, TRBD2, remains unverified against the DNA. TRBV21-1 is listed as a pseudogene. This CDR3 is 19 amino acids long. Written as DNA, the CDR3 is TGTGCCAGCCGCGCCCCGGGACTAGCGGGGGGGCTCTCCTACAATGAGCAGTTCTTC. This codes for CASRAPGLAGGLSYNEQFF.

V and J are TRBV30 and TRBJ2-1; 12 bases line up with TRBD2. This CDR3 has 14 amino acids. J was trimmed by 9 bases and V by 4 bases; bases with no gene match: 7. Germline-derived CDR1 and CDR2 are GTSNPN and SVGIG (reference sequence). The CDR3 region has the DNA TGTGCCTGGACCCGACTAGCGGGAGCCTTTGAGCAGTTCTTC. Amino acid sequence: CAWTRLAGAFEQFF. Looking up the rest from reference TRBV30 and TRBJ2-1 gives the full variable domain: SQTIHQWPATLVQPVGSPLSLECTVEGTSNPNLYWYRQAAGRGLQLLFYSVGIGQISSEVPQNLSASRPQDRQFILSSKKLLLSDSGFYLCAWTRLAGAFEQFFGPGTRLTVL.

The V gene is TRBV5-1, the J gene TRBJ2-1; 8 bases match TRBD2. V dropped 0 bases and J dropped 6; count of bases not matched to a gene: 2. The CDR3 contains 14 residues. Per the germline V gene, CDR1 is SGHRS and CDR2 is YFSETQ. As DNA, the CDR3 is TGCGCCAGCAGCTTGGCCGGGAGGGGCAATGAGCAGTTCTTC. Protein sequence: CASSLAGRGNEQFF.

J is TRBJ1-2 and V is TRBV28; D is possibly TRBD1 (6 bases). Germline lookup yields CDR1 MDHEN and CDR2 SYDVKM. The CDR3 totals 12 residues. Trimming shortened V by 3 bases and J by 8 bases, and 10 bases separated the two germline ends. The CDR3 DNA reads as TGTGCCAGCAGTTTCAGGGGCCAAGGCTACACCTTC. It codes for CASSFRGQGYTF.